This is a list of T cell receptor beta chains from one sample in a study of blood T cell repertoires in COVID-19. Method: immunoSEQ multiplex PCR; TCRdb's copy keeps in-frame clones and lacks some. The repertoire holds 250,000 to 350,000 clones, with approximately 89% as singletons. The sample consisted of peripheral blood. Every receptor here comes from a woman in her twenties or thirties with COVID-19, enrolled during active disease. Both conserved end residues are part of each CDR3. Each record gives: J gene, D gene, clone size, V gene, CDR3 protein, CDR3 DNA. The D gene is left open where the match is weak. Size tells how often a clone was seen (once, few, many) or the class of an expanded clone, and some rows leave it out.

j_gene: TRBJ2-7
d_gene: -
abundance: -
v_gene: TRBV6-5
CDR3aa: CASSNTGFDEQYF
CDR3nt: TGTGCCAGCAGTAACACAGGATTCGACGAGCAGTACTTC

j_gene: TRBJ2-3
d_gene: TRBD2
abundance: -
v_gene: TRBV3-1/TRBV3-2
CDR3aa: CARSQASGVSTDTQYF
CDR3nt: TGTGCCCGCAGCCAAGCCAGCGGGGTTAGCACAGATACGCAGTATTTT

j_gene: TRBJ1-1
d_gene: TRBD1
abundance: -
v_gene: TRBV29-1
CDR3aa: CSVQGATEAFF
CDR3nt: TGCAGCGTTCAGGGGGCCACTGAAGCTTTCTTT

j_gene: TRBJ1-2
d_gene: -
abundance: -
v_gene: TRBV3-1/TRBV3-2
CDR3aa: CASSHSWQGSFGYTF
CDR3nt: TGTGCCAGCAGCCATTCTTGGCAGGGATCGTTTGGCTACACCTTC

j_gene: TRBJ1-2
d_gene: TRBD1
abundance: -
v_gene: TRBV7-9
CDR3aa: CASSTLGTGADYGYTF
CDR3nt: TGTGCCAGCAGCACACTCGGGACAGGGGCGGACTATGGCTACACCTTC

j_gene: TRBJ1-1
d_gene: TRBD1
abundance: once
v_gene: TRBV12-3/TRBV12-4
CDR3aa: CASSRDRGEAFF
CDR3nt: TGTGCCAGCAGCCGGGACAGGGGGGAAGCTTTCTTT

j_gene: TRBJ2-1
d_gene: TRBD2
abundance: -
v_gene: TRBV2
CDR3aa: CASSGTSGRRSYNEQFF
CDR3nt: TGTGCCAGCAGTGGGACTAGCGGGAGACGGTCCTACAATGAGCAGTTCTTC

j_gene: TRBJ2-3
d_gene: TRBD2
abundance: once
v_gene: TRBV28
CDR3aa: CASTSVGLAGADTQYF
CDR3nt: TGTGCCAGCACCTCGGTGGGTCTAGCGGGAGCCGATACGCAGTATTTT

j_gene: TRBJ1-5
d_gene: -
abundance: -
v_gene: TRBV2
CDR3aa: CASSDRQGGNQPQHF
CDR3nt: TGTGCCAGCAGTGACCGGCAGGGAGGGAATCAGCCCCAGCATTTT

j_gene: TRBJ1-4
d_gene: -
abundance: -
v_gene: TRBV27
CDR3aa: CASNKTSRRDNEKLFF
CDR3nt: TGTGCCAGCAACAAGACCTCGAGACGGGATAATGAAAAACTGTTTTTT

j_gene: TRBJ1-2
d_gene: TRBD1
abundance: -
v_gene: TRBV27
CDR3aa: CASSFSGQGWYGYTF
CDR3nt: TGTGCCAGCAGTTTCTCGGGACAGGGTTGGTATGGCTACACCTTC

j_gene: TRBJ1-5
d_gene: TRBD1
abundance: -
v_gene: TRBV15
CDR3aa: CATSRDSGGGPNQPQHF
CDR3nt: TGTGCCACCAGCAGAGATAGTGGAGGGGGCCCGAACCAGCCCCAGCATTTT

j_gene: TRBJ2-7
d_gene: -
abundance: -
v_gene: TRBV28
CDR3aa: CASNRPGTPYEQYF
CDR3nt: TGTGCCAGCAATCGACCAGGAACCCCCTACGAGCAGTACTTC

j_gene: TRBJ2-7
d_gene: TRBD1
abundance: -
v_gene: TRBV7-2
CDR3aa: CASSLWTGYEQYF
CDR3nt: TGTGCCAGCAGCCTCTGGACAGGGTACGAGCAGTACTTC

j_gene: TRBJ2-3
d_gene: -
abundance: -
v_gene: TRBV20-1
CDR3aa: CSASYGSRPDTQYF
CDR3nt: TGCAGTGCTAGTTACGGGAGTCGCCCAGATACGCAGTATTTT

j_gene: TRBJ2-3
d_gene: TRBD2
abundance: -
v_gene: TRBV10-1
CDR3aa: CASSESTSGDTDTQYF
CDR3nt: TGCGCCAGCAGTGAATCGACTAGCGGGGACACAGATACGCAGTATTTT

j_gene: TRBJ2-5
d_gene: -
abundance: -
v_gene: TRBV18
CDR3aa: CASSSEVQETQYF
CDR3nt: TGTGCCAGCTCATCGGAGGTACAAGAGACCCAGTACTTC

j_gene: TRBJ2-1
d_gene: TRBD2
abundance: -
v_gene: TRBV7-2
CDR3aa: CASSFTGTSTYNEQFF
CDR3nt: TGTGCCAGCAGCTTTACCGGGACTAGCACCTACAATGAGCAGTTCTTC

j_gene: TRBJ1-1
d_gene: -
abundance: once
v_gene: TRBV9
CDR3aa: CASSALTDNTEAFF
CDR3nt: TGTGCCAGCAGCGCACTGACAGATAACACTGAAGCTTTCTTT

j_gene: TRBJ1-5
d_gene: TRBD1
abundance: -
v_gene: TRBV7-9
CDR3aa: CASSLGTGRGQPQHF
CDR3nt: TGTGCCAGCAGCCTAGGGACAGGGAGGGGTCAGCCCCAGCATTTT

j_gene: TRBJ2-7
d_gene: -
abundance: -
v_gene: TRBV3-1/TRBV3-2
CDR3aa: CASSQAYTTEYEQYF
CDR3nt: TGTGCCAGCAGCCAAGCTTACACCACGGAGTACGAGCAGTACTTC

j_gene: TRBJ1-4
d_gene: TRBD1
abundance: -
v_gene: TRBV5-4
CDR3aa: CASSSQGDRVSQVFF
CDR3nt: TGTGCCAGCAGCTCACAAGGGGACAGGGTGTCTCAGGTGTTTTTT

j_gene: TRBJ2-2
d_gene: -
abundance: -
v_gene: TRBV12-5
CDR3aa: CASGLVLRDFTGELFF
CDR3nt: TGTGCTAGTGGTTTGGTACTCAGGGATTTTACCGGGGAGCTGTTTTTT

j_gene: TRBJ1-1
d_gene: -
abundance: -
v_gene: TRBV20-1
CDR3aa: CSEPGTTEAFF
CDR3nt: TGCAGTGAGCCAGGAACCACTGAAGCTTTCTTT

j_gene: TRBJ2-7
d_gene: TRBD2
abundance: -
v_gene: TRBV29-1
CDR3aa: CSVEENLAGAFYEQYF
CDR3nt: TGCAGCGTTGAAGAGAATCTAGCGGGAGCCTTTTACGAGCAGTACTTC

j_gene: TRBJ1-2
d_gene: -
abundance: -
v_gene: TRBV29-1
CDR3aa: CSVVGDYGYTF
CDR3nt: TGCAGCGTTGTAGGGGACTATGGCTACACCTTC

j_gene: TRBJ1-3
d_gene: -
abundance: -
v_gene: TRBV5-4
CDR3aa: CASSKKGTGNTIYF
CDR3nt: TGTGCCAGCAGCAAAAAGGGGACTGGAAACACCATATATTTT